Described below is a single T cell receptor (beta chain) sequence and its context. Researchers ran the PCR with 60 Vbeta and 13 Jbeta primers. Using immunoSEQ multiplex PCR, the repertoire was profiled, and TCRdb retains in-frame clones only, with some absent. The data show about 120,000 clones, 70% to 80% seen once. This CDR3 is built from 16 residues. Losses at the gene ends were 5 bases for V and 3 bases for J; bases not matched to a gene: 6. Germline assignment: CDR1 LNHNV and CDR2 YYDKDF (reference sequence). The data originate from a study of cytomegalovirus exposure and HLA in healthy donors. The clonotype was recovered from a woman aged 45-65 years in good health and CMV-seropositive. The rearrangement links TRBV15 to TRBJ2-1, with 11 bases matching TRBD2. The material sequenced was PBMCs. CDR3 nucleotide sequence: TGTGCCACCAGCGGGGGACTAGCGGCCTTCTACAATGAGCAGTTCTTC. It translates to CATSGGLAAFYNEQFF.